Presented here are 29 T cell receptor beta chains from one specimen sequenced in a study of human T cells and chemical hapten exposure. Time point here: patch test 3, about 24 weeks after DPC sensitization. Treatment reported: therapeutic diphenylcyclopropenone sensitization with weekly scalp DPC. Total RNA came from unfractionated whole blood. TCRdb fed the RACE reads into MiXCR, producing one record per CDR3 protein. The sample comprises around 40,000 distinct CDR3 sequences, roughly 13% of which are singletons, and about 2.3% rests with the top ten. The sample in question was whole blood, obtained in connection with sensitization to the hapten diphenylcyclopropenone (DPC). Source of these receptors: a woman aged 40 to 55 with alopecia areata. Some clones in this sample may be carry-over from other donors' samples.

This clonotype came up a few times. This likely comes from a read error, as the CDR3 has no conserved phenylalanine or tryptophan at its end. The V call is TRBV29-1, the J call TRBJ2-7; 7 nucleotides agree with TRBD2. This CDR3 is built from 12 residues. Losses at the gene ends were 7 bases for V and 2 bases for J; bases not matched to a gene: 5. Germline V gene data show CDR1 as SQVTM and CDR2 as ANQGSEA. CDR3 in DNA: TGCAGCGCGGTGGGGGGGGCCTACGAGCAGTACTTA. Its protein is CSAVGGAYEQYL.

This clonotype was counted at least ten times. The chain has TRBV20-1 and TRBJ1-5; D possibly corresponds to TRBD1 (5 bases). The CDR3 loop spans 14 amino acids. Per the germline V gene, CDR1 is DFQATT and CDR2 is SNEGSKA (reference sequence). Between the trimmed V and J ends, which lost 4 bases and 3 bases, there was a span of 13 bases. The CDR3 DNA sequence: TGCAGTGCTAAGGGACGGGTAGACAATCAGCCCCAGCATTTT. It is translated as CSAKGRVDNQPQHF.

This clonotype was detected only a few times. The chain recombines TRBV11-2 with TRBJ1-1; no reliable D call. Germline V gene lookup returns CDR1 SGHAT and CDR2 FQNNGV. The CDR3 sequence is 12 residues long. With 4 bases removed from V and 11 bases from J, the gap between germline ends came to 14 bases. The CDR3 nucleotides are TGTGCCAGCAGCTACGTGACCTTTACCGCTTTCTTT. As protein: CASSYVTFTAFF.

This clonotype was recorded at least ten times. This chain connects TRBV29-1 to TRBJ1-2; 7 nucleotides line up with TRBD1. The CDR3 contains 13 residues. The J segment lost 3 bases and the V segment lost 4 bases, leaving 5 bases of the junction unmatched. Germline loops: CDR1 SQVTM, CDR2 ANQGSEA. The CDR3 sequence: CSVVDRDYYGYTF. In DNA, the CDR3 is TGCAGCGTTGTTGACAGGGACTACTATGGCTACACCTTC.

This clonotype was counted only a few times. The J gene is TRBJ2-7, the V gene TRBV5-1; 12 nucleotides match TRBD2. CDR3 length equals 15 residues. CDR1 is SGHRS, CDR2 YFSETQ, per germline. The ends lost 5 bases at V and 1 base at J; junction bases unmatched: 4. The CDR3 DNA reads as TGCGCCAGCAGACACGGGACTAGCGGGTCCTACGAGCAGTACTTC. This encodes CASRHGTSGSYEQYF.

A remark on this clonotype: This clone may be a read error of a much larger clone one base away. V gene TRBV20-1 combines with J gene TRBJ2-1; TRBD2 aligns across 7 bases. In germline, CDR1 is DFQATT, CDR2 SNEGSKA (reference sequence). The CDR3 is made up of 14 amino acids. The CDR3 here is CSATGGGPENEQLF. The CDR3 nucleotides are TGCAGTGCTACGGGGGGAGGGCCGGAGAATGAGCAGCTCTTC.

At least ten counts were recorded for this clonotype. The J gene is TRBJ2-3, the V gene TRBV6-6; D is perhaps TRBD2 (6 bases). Looked up from germline, CDR1 is MNHNY and CDR2 is SVGAGI (reference sequence). Deletions cut 3 bases from V and 5 bases from J, with 15 bases between. This CDR3 is 15 amino acids long. CDR3 DNA sequence: TGTGCCAGCAGTTATGATCCGGGAGAGGGAGATACGCAGTATTTT. The encoded protein is CASSYDPGEGDTQYF.

The genes are TRBV2 and TRBJ1-6; D remains ambiguous. Looked up from germline, CDR1 is SNHLY and CDR2 is FYNNEI. Trimming pared 6 bases from V and 6 bases from J, leaving 9 bases between. CDR3 length: 13 residues. The CDR3 nucleotides read TGTGCCAGCAGGCCAGTCTTTAATTCACCCCTCCACTTT. Its protein is CASRPVFNSPLHF.

The chain has TRBV7-2 and TRBJ1-6; TRBD1 is a possible D gene (5 bases). V lost 4 bases, J lost 5 bases, and 9 bases lay in between. Germline V gives CDR1 SGHTA, CDR2 FQGNSA. The CDR3 is 14 amino acids. CDR3: CASSWQGNNSPLHF. CDR3 sequence (DNA): TGTGCCAGCAGCTGGCAGGGTAATAATTCACCCCTCCACTTT.

This clonotype was detected a few times. The rearrangement links TRBV28 to TRBJ1-2; 9 bases match TRBD1. Germline V CDR1 and CDR2: MDHEN, SYDVKM. The ends lost 5 bases at V and 4 bases at J; junction bases unmatched: 8. This CDR3 contains 15 residues. CDR3 in DNA: TGTGCCAGCAGTAAGCCGGGACAGGGACCCTATGGCTACACCTTC. It translates to CASSKPGQGPYGYTF.

A few counts support this clonotype. The chain couples TRBV28 to TRBJ1-1; D remains ambiguous. Trimming stripped 5 bases from V and 0 bases from J, with 10 bases between. Per the germline V gene, CDR1 is MDHEN and CDR2 is SYDVKM. The CDR3 length is 14 residues. The CDR3 coding sequence is TGTGCCAGCAGTGATGGACCCTTGAACACTGAAGCTTTCTTT. Amino acid sequence: CASSDGPLNTEAFF.

There are many counts of this clonotype. The genes are TRBV6-5 and TRBJ1-2; 8 bases align to TRBD1. This CDR3 contains 17 residues. J was trimmed by 3 bases and V by 2 bases; bases with no gene match: 11. Germline V gives CDR1 MNHEY, CDR2 SVGAGI. As DNA, the CDR3 is TGTGCCAGCAGTTACGCTTGGGACAGGATGGATGACTATGGCTACACCTTC. Translation: CASSYAWDRMDDYGYTF.

The CDR3 is CASRIGSNEKLFF. The DNA of the CDR3 is TGTGCCAGCAGGATCGGGAGTAATGAAAAACTGTTTTTT. The chain carries TRBV6-5 and TRBJ1-4; no clear D. Trimming cost V 6 bases and J 4 bases, with 9 bases left between them. This CDR3 is built from 13 residues. In germline, CDR1 is MNHEY, CDR2 SVGAGI.

This clonotype has at least ten counts. V and J are TRBV24-1 and TRBJ1-5; D is unresolved. The CDR3 extends over 13 amino acids. With 4 bases removed from V and 7 bases from J, the gap between germline ends came to 10 bases. Germline-derived CDR1 and CDR2 are KGHDR and SFDVKD. The CDR3 reads CATSEPAGQPQHF. DNA for the CDR3: TGTGCCACCAGTGAGCCCGCCGGGCAGCCCCAGCATTTT.

Of note for this clonotype: A much larger clone sits a single nucleotide away, making a read error possible. V gene TRBV11-2 combines with J gene TRBJ2-2, with 8 bases aligning to TRBD2. The CDR3 covers 17 residues. Germline V gene lookup returns CDR1 SGHAT and CDR2 FQNNGV. The CDR3 here is CASSLDALLAGGGELYF. CDR3 nucleotides: TGTGCCAGCAGCTTAGATGCTTTGCTAGCGGGCGGCGGGGAGCTGTATTTT. The full variable domain, rest sourced from reference TRBV11-2 and TRBJ2-2, is EAGVAQSPRYKIIEKRQSVAFWCNPISGHATLYWYQQILGQGPKLLIQFQNNGVVDDSQLPKDRFSAERLKGVDSTLKIQPAKLEDSAVYLCASSLDALLAGGGELYFGEGSRLTVL.

This chain connects TRBV4-3 to TRBJ2-7, with D unclear. V lost 4 bases, J lost 0 bases, and 10 bases lay in between. Germline-derived CDR1 and CDR2 are LGHNA and YSLEER. The CDR3 has 14 residues. As DNA, the CDR3 is TGCGCCAGCAGCCTCGCCCGAGACTCCTACGAGCAGTACTTC. Its protein product is CASSLARDSYEQYF.

The rearrangement joins TRBV15 to TRBJ2-3; 8 bases line up with TRBD2. Unmatched junction bases numbered 8, after V lost 4 bases and J lost 2 bases. In germline, CDR1 is LNHNV, CDR2 YYDKDF (reference sequence). The CDR3 extends over 16 amino acids. Here the CDR3 reads CATSKASGGDTDTQYF. The CDR3 nucleotides are TGTGCCACCAGCAAAGCAAGCGGGGGTGACACAGATACGCAGTATTTT.

The sample holds many counts of this clonotype. The chain is built from TRBV7-9 and TRBJ1-1; maybe TRBD1 (6 bases). Germline V CDR1 and CDR2: SEHNR, FQNEAQ (reference sequence). Trimming pared 2 bases from V and 4 bases from J, leaving 14 bases between. This CDR3 is 15 amino acids long. CDR3 nucleotide sequence: TGTGCCAGCAGCTTAATTTCAGGGGAGGGCACTGAAGCTTTCTTT. Amino acids: CASSLISGEGTEAFF.

This sequence joins TRBV24-1 and TRBJ2-6; the D gene is possibly TRBD2 (6 bases). Germline-derived CDR1 and CDR2 are KGHDR and SFDVKD. Trimming pared 5 bases from V and 2 bases from J, leaving 9 bases between. This CDR3 is 15 amino acids long. Written as DNA, the CDR3 is TGTGCCACCAGTGGAGGCGGGGCTGGGGCCAACGTCCTGACTTTC. Residues: CATSGGGAGANVLTF.

This clonotype came up many times. This sequence joins TRBV6-5 and TRBJ1-2; D perhaps matches TRBD1 (6 bases). This CDR3 has 15 residues. V was pared by 7 bases and J by 2 bases, with 17 bases between. In germline, CDR1 is MNHEY, CDR2 SVGAGI. Written as DNA, the CDR3 is TGTGCCAGCACCGTTACCCGGGACACCAACTATGGCTACACCTTC. Amino acid sequence: CASTVTRDTNYGYTF.

The sample holds many counts of this clonotype. The chain is built from TRBV10-1 and TRBJ1-3; D ambiguous. This CDR3 is 13 amino acids long. The V and J ends lost 3 bases and 4 bases respectively, with 7 bases between them. CDR1 WNHNN and CDR2 SYGVQD come from the germline V gene (reference sequence). The CDR3 protein is CASSDRQGNTIYF. Here the CDR3 DNA reads TGCGCCAGCAGTGACCGGCAGGGAAACACCATATATTTT.

The chain uses TRBV20-1 and TRBJ1-1; TRBD1 aligns across 9 bases. Trimming took 1 base from V and 5 from J; bases not matched to a gene: 8. The CDR3 has 15 residues. The germline V gene encodes CDR1 DFQATT and CDR2 SNEGSKA (reference sequence). The CDR3 here is CSARGWTGVGTEAFF. CDR3 coding DNA: TGCAGTGCTAGAGGCTGGACAGGGGTCGGGACTGAAGCTTTCTTT.

J is TRBJ1-1 and V is TRBV3-1, with D possibly matching TRBD1 (5 bases). CDR1 and CDR2 from the germline V gene are LGHDT and YNNKEL (reference sequence). This CDR3 contains 14 residues. Trimming pared 0 bases from V and 11 bases from J, leaving 16 bases between. CDR3 nucleotides: TGTGCCAGCAGCCAAGAAGCAGGGACCCTCCCGGCTTTCTTT. Its translation: CASSQEAGTLPAFF.

This chain joins TRBV9 and TRBJ2-5, with D unresolved. Germline V lookup: CDR1 SGDLS, CDR2 YYNGEE. The V end was cut by 3 bases, the J end by 5 bases, with 11 bases between. The CDR3 has 13 amino acids. The CDR3 loop is CASSETGTETQYF. Written as DNA, the CDR3 is TGTGCCAGCAGCGAAACCGGTACGGAGACCCAGTACTTC.

In its sample, this clonotype was seen many times. J is TRBJ1-1 and V is TRBV29-1; possible D gene TRBD1, 5 bases. V was pared by 4 bases and J by 0 bases, with 12 bases between. CDR1 and CDR2 from the germline V gene are SQVTM and ANQGSEA. The CDR3 has 14 amino acids. For the CDR3, the DNA is TGCAGCGTTGGGGGGAGCCCCATGAACACTGAAGCTTTCTTT. It translates to CSVGGSPMNTEAFF.

This clonotype has only a few counts. The CDR3 bases are TGCAGTGCTAGAGATCCGGGGGGCCTTAATGAGCAGTTCTTC. Amino acid sequence: CSARDPGGLNEQFF. This chain links TRBV20-1 with TRBJ2-1; tentatively, D is TRBD2 (7 bases). Germline CDR1 is DFQATT and CDR2 is SNEGSKA (reference sequence). V was cut by 0 bases and J by 7 bases, with 13 bases left in between. This CDR3 region has 14 residues.

V usage is TRBV28 and J usage is TRBJ2-7, with a weak D call TRBD1 (6 bases). With 7 bases removed from V and 2 bases from J, the gap between germline ends came to 12 bases. The V gene's germline CDR1 is MDHEN and CDR2 SYDVKM. The CDR3 contains 13 residues. This CDR3 is CASNPGQTYEQYF. In DNA form, the CDR3 reads TGTGCCAGCAACCCGGGACAAACCTACGAGCAGTACTTC.

This clonotype was recorded at least ten times. The V and J genes are TRBV7-6 and TRBJ1-5; D is undetermined. This CDR3 spans 15 amino acids. The germline CDR1 and CDR2 sequences are SGHVS and FNYEAQ. Trimming took off 5 bases at V and 2 bases at J, with 13 bases between the two ends. The CDR3, as DNA: TGTGCCAGCAGCCAGACTGATGAGGGCAATCAGCCCCAGCATTTT. It encodes CASSQTDEGNQPQHF. Full variable domain (outside the CDR3, taken from reference TRBV7-6 and TRBJ1-5): GAGVSQSPRYKVTKRGQDVALRCDPISGHVSLYWYRQALGQGPEFLTYFNYEAQQDKSGLPNDRFSAERPEGSISTLTIQRTEQRDSAMYRCASSQTDEGNQPQHFGDGTRLSIL.

The sample holds a few counts of this clonotype. This chain connects TRBV28 to TRBJ2-4, with 10 bases that match TRBD2. This CDR3 has 15 residues. Losses at the gene ends were 6 bases for V and 8 bases for J; bases not matched to a gene: 10. Germline CDR1 MDHEN, CDR2 SYDVKM. Here the CDR3 reads CASSPRLAGADIQYF. The CDR3 nucleotides read TGTGCCAGCAGCCCTCGACTAGCGGGTGCCGACATTCAGTACTTC. The variable domain in full, completed from reference TRBV28 and TRBJ2-4, reads DVKVTQSSRYLVKRTGEKVFLECVQDMDHENMFWYRQDPGLGLRLIYFSYDVKMKEKGDIPEGYSVSREKKERFSLILESASTNQTSMYLCASSPRLAGADIQYFGAGTRLSVL.